Following are 24 T cell receptor beta chains from one sample sequenced in a study of CD8 T cells in ankylosing spondylitis (dated by TCRdb to 2016 to 2017). What the authors observed across the whole study: Blood from ankylosing spondylitis patients appeared to be characterized by a TCR beta motif composed of roughly 8 highly homologous amino acid variants.

Library preparation employed 5' RACE. The instrument given in TCRdb is Illumina HiSeq 2500. TCRdb redid the processing of the public reads, applying fastp at Q25 and MiXCR, and retained in-frame beta chains. For every CDR3 protein sequence, its rows merge into one entry that carries the most common genes and DNA. Across this sample there are about 540,000 distinct CDR3 sequences, with 10% to 15% seen only once. The top ten constitute under 7.5% of the sample. No antigen has been assigned to these receptors. The sequenced material came from blood, either unsorted or a sorted T cell fraction (not recorded which). The receptors derive from a male donor with ankylosing spondylitis.

This clonotype was counted ten times or more. The chain joins TRBV6-2 or TRBV6-3 to TRBJ2-2; D perhaps matches TRBD2 (6 bases). Germline lookup yields CDR1 MNHEY and CDR2 SVGEGT. The CDR3 contains 14 residues. V lost 5 bases and J lost 5, with 12 bases in between. DNA of the CDR3: TGTGCCAGCAGTCCGGGACTCCGGACCGGGGAGCTGTTTTTT. Translated, it gives CASSPGLRTGELFF.

This clonotype occurred many times. J is TRBJ1-1 and V is TRBV7-2, with D possibly matching TRBD1 (6 bases). Trimming took off 5 bases at V and 1 base at J, with 14 bases between the two ends. Germline V gene lookup returns CDR1 SGHTA and CDR2 FQGNSA. The CDR3 has 15 residues. DNA for the CDR3: TGTGCCAGCAGCCCTACCCCGACAGGGAACACTGAAGCTTTCTTT. It codes for CASSPTPTGNTEAFF.

This clonotype appeared a few times. This chain links TRBV29-1 with TRBJ1-1, with 8 nucleotides matching TRBD1. J was trimmed by 3 bases and V by 5 bases; bases with no gene match: 8. Germline-derived CDR1 and CDR2 are SQVTM and ANQGSEA. The CDR3 is made up of 14 amino acids. As DNA, the CDR3 is TGCAGCGTTTCGATGACAGGGGTTTACACTGAAGCTTTCTTT. This sequence encodes CSVSMTGVYTEAFF.

The chain recombines TRBV27 with TRBJ2-2, with D unclear. CDR1 and CDR2 (germline): MNHEY, SMNVEV (reference sequence). This CDR3 region has 16 residues. V was trimmed by 3 bases and J by 2 bases, leaving 13 bases between them. The CDR3 protein is CASSFPDGPNTGELFF. CDR3 coding DNA: TGTGCCAGCAGTTTTCCTGACGGGCCAAACACCGGGGAGCTGTTTTTT.

V gene TRBV7-2 combines with J gene TRBJ2-7, with 9 bases aligning to TRBD2. CDR1 SGHTA and CDR2 FQGNSA come from the germline V gene. The CDR3 is 16 residues long. The J segment lost 7 bases and the V segment lost 5 bases, leaving 15 bases of the junction unmatched. The DNA for the CDR3 is TGTGCCAGCAGCCTACGGCCAGCGGGGGGTCCGGAGGAGCAGTACTTC. It encodes CASSLRPAGGPEEQYF.

This clonotype was detected many times. The J gene is TRBJ2-7, the V gene TRBV3-1; D call uncertain. V shed 3 bases and J shed 0 bases, with 0 bases lying between them. Germline CDR1 LGHDT, CDR2 YNNKEL (reference sequence). The CDR3 consists of 11 residues. CDR3 bases: TGTGCCAGCAGCCACTCCTACGAGCAGTACTTC. Amino acids: CASSHSYEQYF.

This clonotype appeared a few times. This sequence joins TRBV12-3 or TRBV12-4 and TRBJ2-3; TRBD1 is a possible D gene (6 bases). The CDR3 length is 15 residues. V lost 3 bases and J lost 1, with 11 bases in between. This CDR3 reads CASSFQDSRTDTQYF. The CDR3 DNA reads TGTGCCAGCAGTTTTCAGGACAGTCGCACAGATACGCAGTATTTT.

The chain uses TRBV7-9 and TRBJ2-5; D call uncertain. Trimming left V 0 bases short and J 2 bases short, with 10 bases between. Germline CDR1 SEHNR, CDR2 FQNEAQ (reference sequence). This CDR3 comprises 15 residues. The CDR3 bases are TGTGCCAGCAGCTTAGCGGAGAATGAACAAGAGACCCAGTACTTC. Translated: CASSLAENEQETQYF.

CDR3 DNA sequence: TGTGCCAGCAGCCAAGCCCGAGGCACGAGTACCACGGATACGCAGTATTTT. This translates into CASSQARGTSTTDTQYF. This chain connects TRBV3-1 to TRBJ2-3; D unclear. V lost 1 base, J lost 6 bases, and 20 bases lay in between. The germline CDR1 and CDR2 sequences are LGHDT and YNNKEL (reference sequence). This CDR3 has 17 residues.

This rearrangement joins TRBV5-1 to TRBJ2-3; the D call may be TRBD1 or TRBD2 (5 bases each). Trimming took 5 bases from V and 0 from J, leaving 16 bases between them. The CDR3 is 16 residues long. Germline CDR1 reads SGHRS; CDR2 reads YFSETQ. The chain's CDR3 is CASRSEGQTSTDTQYF. The CDR3 nucleotides are TGCGCCAGCAGATCAGAGGGGCAAACTAGCACAGATACGCAGTATTTT.

This clonotype was counted a few times. The genes are TRBV12-5 and TRBJ1-1, with a possible D match to TRBD1 (5 bases). V lost 1 base and J 8 bases, leaving 8 bases between the germline ends. CDR1 is LGHNT and CDR2 is FRNRAP in the germline V gene. This CDR3 region has 12 residues. The CDR3 loop reads CASGLAGAEAFF. The CDR3, as DNA: TGTGCTAGTGGTTTGGCTGGGGCAGAAGCTTTCTTT.

This clonotype was seen at least ten times. The chain has TRBV20-1 and TRBJ1-1; no reliable D call. The V gene's germline CDR1 is DFQATT and CDR2 SNEGSKA (reference sequence). The CDR3 is 12 amino acids. Trimming removed 0 bases at V and 6 bases at J, with 8 bases between. CDR3 sequence reads: CSAREGWAEAFF. The CDR3 DNA reads TGCAGTGCTAGAGAGGGATGGGCTGAAGCTTTCTTT.

Only a few counts were recorded for this clonotype. The J gene is TRBJ1-5, the V gene TRBV11-2; a possible D gene is TRBD1 (5 bases). This CDR3 region has 14 residues. Trimming shortened V by 5 bases and J by 7 bases, and 15 bases separated the two germline ends. CDR1 is SGHAT, CDR2 FQNNGV, per germline. CDR3 DNA sequence: TGTGCCAGCAGCCCCGCCGGGGACTACCAGCCCCAGCATTTT. It yields the protein CASSPAGDYQPQHF.

This clonotype has more than one count but fewer than ten. Being one base from a much bigger clone, this may be a read error. This chain connects TRBV6-6 to TRBJ1-1; D gene ambiguous. V gave up 5 bases and J gave up 1 base, with 2 bases separating them. In germline, CDR1 is MNHNY, CDR2 SVGAGI (reference sequence). The CDR3 consists of 11 residues. CDR3 in DNA: TGTGCCAGCAGTAAGAACACTGAAGCTTTCTTT. Its translation: CASSKNTEAFF.

The chain joins TRBV12-3 or TRBV12-4 to TRBJ2-1; D is perhaps TRBD1 (6 bases). V was shortened by 7 bases and J by 3 bases, with 10 bases between the two germline ends. The CDR3 spans 13 residues. The CDR3 coding sequence is TGTGCCAGCATCAGGGGCCTCTACAATGAGCAGTTCTTC. Translation gives CASIRGLYNEQFF.

The V gene is TRBV4-2, the J gene TRBJ2-3, with 8 bases matching TRBD2. The CDR3 runs to 16 residues. J lost 5 bases, V lost 0 bases, and 7 bases had no gene match. Germline V gene lookup returns CDR1 LGHNA and CDR2 YNFKEQ. As DNA, the CDR3 is TGTGCCAGCAGCCAAGATCCAGCGGGAGATGGAGATACGCAGTATTTT. Its protein product is CASSQDPAGDGDTQYF.

This clonotype turned up a few times. V and J are TRBV7-2 and TRBJ2-1, with D perhaps matching TRBD1 or TRBD2 (6 bases each). V lost 6 bases to trimming and J lost 5 bases, with 20 bases between them. The germline CDR1 and CDR2 sequences are SGHTA and FQGNSA. This CDR3 region has 16 residues. This CDR3 reads CASSSTLSRGHNEQFF. The DNA for the CDR3 is TGTGCCAGCAGTTCGACTCTCTCACGGGGGCACAATGAGCAGTTCTTC.

J is TRBJ2-1 and V is TRBV7-9; TRBD2 agrees at 11 bases. The CDR3 covers 14 residues. Looked up from germline, CDR1 is SEHNR and CDR2 is FQNEAQ (reference sequence). The J segment lost 9 bases and the V segment lost 5 bases, leaving 6 bases of the junction unmatched. The CDR3 DNA reads TGTGCCAGCAGCCCCGGGACTAGCGGATCTGAGCAGTTCTTC. Translation: CASSPGTSGSEQFF. Full variable domain (outside the CDR3, taken from reference TRBV7-9 and TRBJ2-1): DTGVSQNPRHKITKRGQNVTFRCDPISEHNRLYWYRQTLGQGPEFLTYFQNEAQLEKSRLLSDRFSAERPKGSFSTLEIQRTEQGDSAMYLCASSPGTSGSEQFFGPGTRLTVL.

The chain couples TRBV7-2 to TRBJ2-2; D may be TRBD1 (6 bases). V lost 6 bases, J lost 7 bases, and 15 bases lay in between. Germline assignment: CDR1 SGHTA and CDR2 FQGNSA. The CDR3 runs 14 residues. The CDR3 sequence: CASSPVLGGGELFF. The CDR3 nucleotides are TGTGCCAGCAGTCCCGTCTTAGGGGGCGGGGAGCTGTTTTTT.

This clonotype was observed a few times. The chain combines TRBV5-1 with TRBJ2-1; perhaps TRBD2 as D (6 bases). Per germline, CDR1 SGHRS and CDR2 YFSETQ. The V and J ends lost 0 bases and 3 bases respectively, with 10 bases between them. The CDR3 covers 15 residues. CDR3 loop: CASSLASVIYNEQFF. The CDR3 nucleotides are TGCGCCAGCAGCTTGGCTAGCGTGATCTACAATGAGCAGTTCTTC. Combining the CDR3 with reference TRBV5-1 and TRBJ2-1 gives the whole variable domain KAGVTQTPRYLIKTRGQQVTLSCSPISGHRSVSWYQQTPGQGLQFLFEYFSETQRNKGNFPGRFSGRQFSNSRSEMNVSTLELGDSALYLCASSLASVIYNEQFFGPGTRLTVL.

The chain employs TRBV9 and TRBJ2-7; D gene unclear. Trimming pared 3 bases from V and 4 bases from J, leaving 23 bases between. Germline V lookup: CDR1 SGDLS, CDR2 YYNGEE. This CDR3 contains 17 residues. CDR3 bases: TGTGCCAGCAGCGACCATCCGGAAGGCTTCTCTTCGTACGAGCAGTACGTC. It yields the protein CASSDHPEGFSSYEQYV.

This clonotype was seen a handful of times. In nucleotides, the CDR3 is TGTGCCAGCACCCATGATTCCTACGAGCAGTACTTC. Its protein product is CASTHDSYEQYF. V and J are TRBV11-2 and TRBJ2-7; D call uncertain. Trimming took off 7 bases at V and 1 base at J, with 8 bases between the two ends. CDR1 is SGHAT, CDR2 FQNNGV, per germline. The CDR3 runs to 12 residues.

The chain combines TRBV29-1 with TRBJ2-2; D gene unclear. The V end was cut by 5 bases, the J end by 6 bases, with 7 bases between. Germline CDR1 SQVTM, CDR2 ANQGSEA. The CDR3 loop spans 11 amino acids. The CDR3 sequence: CSVRLSGELFF. CDR3 bases: TGCAGCGTTCGCTTGTCCGGGGAGCTGTTTTTT.

This clonotype has just a few counts. The chain combines TRBV20-1 with TRBJ1-1, with 12 bases fitting TRBD1. V lost 4 bases and J lost 7; bases outside the gene matches: 4. CDR3 size: 13 residues. From germline, CDR1 is DFQATT and CDR2 SNEGSKA (reference sequence). The CDR3 region has the DNA TGCAGTGCTACCGGGACAGGGGGCATTGAAGCTTTCTTT. Translation: CSATGTGGIEAFF.